The 20 T cell receptor beta chains reported below all come from one sample, sequenced in a study of early T cells in non-severe SARS-CoV-2 infection. MiXCR was run by TCRdb on the 5' RACE reads, yielding one entry per CDR3 protein. The sample includes tens of thousands of distinct CDR3 sequences, around 10% of them seen just once. The sample consisted of whole blood. These receptors were collected from an adult who was a healthcare worker with PCR-confirmed SARS-CoV-2 infection or an uninfected control (not recorded which).

The chain joins TRBV20-1 to TRBJ2-4, with TRBD1 matching 7 bases. There are 16 residues in the CDR3. The V segment lost 5 bases and the J segment 0 bases; nucleotides outside the gene matches: 10. CDR1 DFQATT and CDR2 SNEGSKA come from the germline V gene (reference sequence). As DNA, the CDR3 is TGCAGTGCTCAACGAGGGGGCGGACTAGCCAAAAACATTCAGTACTTC. This translates into CSAQRGGGLAKNIQYF.

In its sample, this clonotype was seen many times. V gene TRBV2 combines with J gene TRBJ1-4; D is perhaps TRBD1 (6 bases). V lost 7 bases and J lost 8, with 20 bases in between. This CDR3 contains 15 residues. Germline-derived CDR1 and CDR2 are SNHLY and FYNNEI. The CDR3: CASILSGGGREKLFF. DNA of the CDR3: TGTGCCAGCATCCTCTCCGGAGGGGGTAGGGAAAAACTGTTTTTT.

The chain combines TRBV30 with TRBJ1-1; the D is unclear. V lost 5 bases, J lost 7 bases, and 2 bases lay in between. Germline V CDR1 and CDR2: GTSNPN, SVGIG (reference sequence). The CDR3 is 8 amino acids. The CDR3 DNA reads TGTGCCTGGGATGAAGCTTTCTTT. Protein product: CAWDEAFF.

The gene calls are TRBV5-6 and TRBJ2-1; 7 nucleotides match TRBD1. Trimming at V came to 3 bases and at J to 6 bases, leaving 9 bases not matched to a gene. Germline V lookup: CDR1 SGHDT, CDR2 YYEEEE. This CDR3 contains 15 residues. The chain's CDR3 is CASSWPGQPFNEQFF. CDR3 in DNA: TGTGCCAGCAGCTGGCCGGGACAGCCGTTCAATGAGCAGTTCTTC.

This rearrangement joins TRBV28 to TRBJ2-7; 10 positions agree with TRBD1. The V and J ends lost 4 bases and 7 bases, in that order; junction bases with no gene match: 16. The CDR3 spans 17 residues. Germline lookup yields CDR1 MDHEN and CDR2 SYDVKM. The CDR3 reads CASSSTYMDRGNYEQYF. Written as DNA, the CDR3 is TGTGCCAGCAGTTCCACTTATATGGACAGGGGGAATTATGAGCAGTACTTC.

This clonotype was observed at least ten times. The chain uses TRBV11-2 and TRBJ1-1; D ambiguous. The CDR3 has 15 amino acids. The V end was cut by 4 bases, the J end by 3 bases, with 15 bases between. Germline values: CDR1 SGHAT, CDR2 FQNNGV. CDR3 sequence reads: CASSSLREGYTEAFF. The CDR3 region has the DNA TGTGCCAGCAGCTCTTTGAGGGAGGGCTACACTGAAGCTTTCTTT.

This rearrangement joins TRBV28 to TRBJ2-7; 7 bases match TRBD1. Germline assignment: CDR1 MDHEN and CDR2 SYDVKM. The CDR3 consists of 14 residues. V lost 6 bases, J lost 1 base, and 6 bases stayed unmatched. The CDR3 sequence: CASRLGQASYEQYF. The CDR3 DNA reads as TGTGCCAGCAGACTCGGACAGGCTTCCTACGAGCAGTACTTC.

The sample holds many counts of this clonotype. This chain connects TRBV29-1 to TRBJ2-3; D possibly corresponds to TRBD1 (6 bases). The CDR3 covers 14 residues. CDR1 is SQVTM, CDR2 ANQGSEA, per germline. Deletions cut 6 bases from V and 6 bases from J, with 19 bases between. In DNA form, the CDR3 reads TGCAGCGTAGGACAGAGAAGCTTTGATGATACGCAGTATTTT. Amino acid sequence: CSVGQRSFDDTQYF.

The sample holds a few counts of this clonotype. The genes are TRBV20-1 and TRBJ2-5; D might be TRBD2 (6 bases). Germline loops: CDR1 DFQATT, CDR2 SNEGSKA (reference sequence). V gave up 2 bases and J gave up 1 base, with 14 bases separating them. The CDR3 totals 15 residues. Here the CDR3 DNA reads TGCAGTGCTAGAAAAGGACTATCCCTCCAAGAGACCCAGTACTTC. Protein: CSARKGLSLQETQYF.

There are many counts of this clonotype. The CDR3 loop is CASSSVPGLAAGNEQFF. The DNA for the CDR3 is TGTGCCAGCAGCTCAGTACCGGGACTAGCGGCGGGGAATGAGCAGTTCTTC. The genes are TRBV7-3 and TRBJ2-1, with TRBD2 identical over 11 bases. This CDR3 is 17 amino acids long. V gave up 4 bases and J gave up 7 bases; unmatched junction bases: 12. Germline V gene lookup returns CDR1 SGHTA and CDR2 FQGTGA.

This clonotype occurred a few times. The CDR3: CASSLPGTTTQYF. As DNA, the CDR3 is TGTGCCAGCAGCTTGCCCGGGACAACGACCCAGTACTTC. The rearrangement joins TRBV7-9 to TRBJ2-5; D is perhaps TRBD1 (6 bases). The CDR3 has 13 amino acids. The V and J ends lost 3 bases and 7 bases respectively, with 12 bases between them. The germline CDR1 and CDR2 sequences are SEHNR and FQNEAQ (reference sequence).

This clonotype appeared a few times. The rearrangement joins TRBV10-2 to TRBJ1-1, with unresolved D. The V end was cut by 2 bases, the J end by 3 bases, with 10 bases between. Germline values: CDR1 WSHSY, CDR2 SAAADI. The CDR3 is 14 amino acids. Here the CDR3 reads CASSERGEDTEAFF. The CDR3 DNA is TGCGCCAGCAGTGAGCGCGGGGAGGACACTGAAGCTTTCTTT.

The table lists this clonotype with a few counts. CDR3 residues: CASSQGTGTLNEQFF. The DNA for the CDR3 is TGTGCCAGCAGCCAGGGGACAGGGACCCTAAATGAGCAGTTCTTC. The chain has TRBV7-3 and TRBJ2-1, with 9 bases matching TRBD1. Looked up from germline, CDR1 is SGHTA and CDR2 is FQGTGA. This CDR3 has 15 amino acids. With 5 bases clipped from V and 7 bases from J, the junction kept 9 bases outside the gene matches.

This clonotype ranks as medium-sized. V gene TRBV7-2 combines with J gene TRBJ2-1; TRBD2 agrees at 8 bases. Looked up from germline, CDR1 is SGHTA and CDR2 is FQGNSA. V lost 5 bases and J lost 10; bases outside the gene matches: 25. This CDR3 is built from 19 residues. This CDR3 is CASSPTPGAGGPTTREQFF. The CDR3 DNA follows: TGTGCCAGCAGCCCTACCCCTGGCGCGGGGGGACCTACTACAAGGGAGCAGTTCTTC. The full variable domain, rest sourced from reference TRBV7-2 and TRBJ2-1, is GAGVSQSPSNKVTEKGKDVELRCDPISGHTALYWYRQSLGQGLEFLIYFQGNSAPDKSGLPSDRFSAERTGGSVSTLTIQRTQQEDSAVYLCASSPTPGAGGPTTREQFFGPGTRLTVL.

The chain links TRBV4-1 to TRBJ1-5, with D perhaps matching TRBD1 (6 bases). V was trimmed by 4 bases and J by 0 bases, leaving 13 bases between them. Germline CDR1 is MGHRA and CDR2 is YSYEKL. The CDR3 runs to 16 residues. The CDR3 coding sequence is TGCGCCAGCAGCCGTACAGGGAAAAATAGCAATCAGCCCCAGCATTTT. Translated, it gives CASSRTGKNSNQPQHF.

The rearrangement links TRBV6-2 or TRBV6-3 to TRBJ2-2; a possible D gene is TRBD2 (6 bases). The CDR3 has 14 residues. Trimming shortened V by 6 bases and J by 4 bases, and 12 bases separated the two germline ends. The germline V gene encodes CDR1 MNHEY and CDR2 SVGEGT. CDR3 sequence reads: CASRNGGSTGELFF. The CDR3 bases are TGTGCCAGCAGAAATGGAGGGAGCACCGGGGAGCTGTTTTTT.

This clonotype has a count of ten or more. This chain joins TRBV5-5 and TRBJ2-3, with 9 bases identical to TRBD2. The V and J ends lost 2 bases and 0 bases, in that order; junction bases with no gene match: 4. CDR1 and CDR2 from the germline V gene are SGHKS and YYEKEE (reference sequence). This CDR3 is 16 amino acids long. CDR3 region: CASSFLSGGSTDTQYF. The CDR3 bases are TGTGCCAGCAGCTTCCTTAGCGGGGGAAGCACAGATACGCAGTATTTT.

A remark on this clonotype: A much bigger clone sits one base away, suggesting this may be a read error. The chain is built from TRBV7-2 and TRBJ1-2; D is ambiguous. The V end lost 4 bases, the J end lost 2 bases, and 11 bases lay between the germline ends. CDR3 length: 14 residues. CDR1 SGHTA and CDR2 FQGNSA come from the germline V gene. DNA for the CDR3: TGTGCCAGCAGCTCTCAGAGGGAAAACTATGGCTACACCTTC. Residues: CASSSQRENYGYTF.

This clonotype occurred a few times. The CDR3 sequence is CASRPEGVSPQYF. DNA of the CDR3: TGTGCCAGCAGACCGGAGGGGGTCTCACCCCAGTACTTC. The rearrangement joins TRBV27 to TRBJ2-5, with D tentatively TRBD1 or TRBD2 (6 bases each). The CDR3 totals 13 residues. The V end lost 6 bases, the J end lost 9 bases, and 17 bases lay between the germline ends. The germline CDR1 and CDR2 sequences are MNHEY and SMNVEV (reference sequence).

V usage is TRBV7-9 and J usage is TRBJ2-3; D is unresolved. This CDR3 is 15 amino acids long. The germline gives CDR1 SEHNR, CDR2 FQNEAQ (reference sequence). V shed 5 bases and J shed 3 bases, with 15 bases lying between them. CDR3 DNA: TGTGCCAGCAGCCCCCCCGGATCCGGAACAGATACGCAGTATTTT. The encoded protein is CASSPPGSGTDTQYF.